Listed below are T cell receptor beta chains from one sample, sequenced in a study of cytomegalovirus exposure and HLA in healthy donors. Only in-frame clones appear in the TCRdb table, and some are missing; sequencing was by immunoSEQ multiplex PCR. Of 150,000 to 200,000 clones in the sample, over 60% were seen once. The sequencing sample was made of PBMCs. These receptors were taken from a girl between 10 and 17 years old in good health and CMV-seronegative. CDR3s include the opening cysteine and the closing phenylalanine or tryptophan. The order of the fields is clone size, D gene, V gene, J gene, CDR3 protein, CDR3 DNA. D genes are given only for firm matches. A clone size is listed for some rows: how often the clone was seen (once, few, many), or a class if it is expanded.

>few|TRBD1|TRBV2|TRBJ2-7
CASSGSGTEQYF
TGTGCCAGCAGCGGTTCCGGGACAGAACAGTACTTC
>-|TRBD2|TRBV27|TRBJ2-1
CASSGTSYNEQFF
TGTGCCAGCAGTGGGACTAGTTACAATGAGCAGTTCTTC
>-|TRBD2|TRBV7-3|TRBJ2-7
CASSLNSGVSSYEQYF
TGTGCCAGCAGCTTAAACAGCGGGGTGAGCTCCTACGAGCAGTACTTC
>-|TRBD1|TRBV19|TRBJ1-1
CASSPIDRGRGENTEAFF
TGTGCCAGTAGTCCTATCGACAGGGGGCGAGGTGAGAACACTGAAGCTTTCTTT
>-|-|TRBV19|TRBJ1-2
CASSIDRTGNYGYTF
TGTGCCAGTAGTATAGATCGTACAGGGAACTATGGCTACACCTTC
>few|-|TRBV7-6|TRBJ2-7
CASSLNLLGSEQYF
TGTGCCAGCAGCTTAAATTTGTTAGGGAGCGAGCAGTACTTC
>-|-|TRBV4-2|TRBJ2-1
CASSQVRGAEEQFF
TGTGCCAGCAGCCAAGTCCGTGGGGCCGAGGAGCAGTTCTTC
>-|TRBD2|TRBV9|TRBJ2-5
CASSTQLAGGLETQYF
TGTGCCAGCAGCACCCAACTAGCGGGGGGGCTTGAGACCCAGTACTTC
>-|TRBD1|TRBV5-6|TRBJ1-1
CASSVGQGASREAFF
TGTGCCAGCAGCGTAGGACAGGGGGCGAGTCGGGAAGCTTTCTTT
>-|-|TRBV6-4|TRBJ2-5
CASSAGEEETQYF
TGTGCCAGCAGTGCCGGGGAGGAGGAGACCCAGTACTTC
>-|-|TRBV5-6|TRBJ1-5
CASSLMAQPQHF
TGTGCCAGCAGCTTGATGGCCCAGCCCCAGCATTTT
>-|TRBD1|TRBV18|TRBJ1-5
CASSSQGTGYSNQPQHF
TGTGCCAGCTCCTCACAGGGGACGGGATATAGCAATCAGCCCCAGCATTTT
>-|-|TRBV14|TRBJ2-1
CASSQLGGSYNEQFF
TGTGCCAGCAGCCAGTTGGGGGGCTCCTACAATGAGCAGTTCTTC
>-|-|TRBV5-1|TRBJ2-5
CASSSSQETQYF
TGCGCCAGCAGCTCGTCCCAGGAGACCCAGTACTTC
>few|TRBD1|TRBV6-6|TRBJ1-3
CASSPTGSITGNTIYF
TGTGCCAGCAGTCCGACAGGGAGTATCACCGGAAACACCATATATTTT
>-|TRBD1|TRBV6-1|TRBJ2-1
CASSRPGQGYNEQFF
TGTGCCAGCAGTAGGCCGGGACAGGGTTATAATGAGCAGTTCTTC
>once|-|TRBV27|TRBJ1-2
CASRPAGNHHGYTF
TGTGCCAGCCGCCCCGCAGGGAATCATCATGGCTACACCTTC
>-|TRBD1|TRBV6-6|TRBJ2-7
CASSYQGAYEQYF
TGTGCCAGCAGTTACCAGGGGGCCTACGAGCAGTACTTC
>-|-|TRBV9|TRBJ1-4
CASSVGDTDREKLFF
TGTGCCAGCAGCGTCGGGGACACCGATAGGGAAAAACTGTTTTTT
>-|TRBD2|TRBV6-1|TRBJ2-7
CASISGTSLDYEQYF
TGTGCCAGCATATCCGGGACTAGCCTTGATTACGAGCAGTACTTC
>-|-|TRBV7-9|TRBJ2-7
CASSLAGQTYEQYF
TGTGCCAGCAGCTTAGCTGGACAGACCTACGAGCAGTACTTC
>-|-|TRBV27|TRBJ1-1
CASGYRSWTEAFF
TGTGCCAGCGGTTACAGGTCGTGGACTGAAGCTTTCTTT
>-|TRBD1|TRBV2|TRBJ2-5
CASSARGIQETQYF
TGTGCCAGCAGTGCCAGGGGGATCCAAGAGACCCAGTACTTC
>few|-|TRBV6-1|TRBJ1-5
CASRAWGGNQPQHF
TGTGCCAGCAGGGCGTGGGGCGGCAATCAGCCCCAGCATTTT
>-|TRBD2|TRBV5-1|TRBJ2-7
CASSFERGGLEQYF
TGCGCCAGCAGCTTTGAAAGGGGAGGGCTCGAGCAGTACTTC
>-|-|TRBV19|TRBJ2-4
CASSIQSADKNIQYF
TGTGCCAGTAGTATCCAGTCCGCAGATAAAAACATTCAGTACTTC
>-|TRBD1|TRBV5-1|TRBJ1-2
CASSFTPGQLAGYTF
TGCGCCAGCAGCTTTACTCCGGGACAGCTAGCGGGCTACACCTTC
>-|-|TRBV18|TRBJ1-4
CASSPTGQATNEKLFF
TGTGCCAGCTCACCAACAGGGCAAGCAACTAATGAAAAACTGTTTTTT
>-|-|TRBV5-6|TRBJ2-7
CASSLSRGHSYEQYF
TGTGCCAGCAGCTTGTCGAGGGGACACTCCTACGAGCAGTACTTC
>-|TRBD2|TRBV19|TRBJ2-7
CASSSGLGYEQYF
TGTGCCAGTAGTTCCGGACTAGGATACGAGCAGTACTTC
>few|TRBD2|TRBV7-2|TRBJ2-2
CASSLKGGGSLSGELFF
TGTGCCAGCAGCTTAAAGGGCGGGGGTAGTTTGAGCGGGGAGCTGTTTTTT
>few|TRBD1|TRBV30|TRBJ2-3
CAWSHEGAGTQYF
TGTGCCTGGAGTCACGAGGGGGCGGGTACGCAGTATTTT
>once|-|TRBV6-6|TRBJ1-1
CASSGLLRGGTEAFF
TGTGCCAGCAGTGGACTTTTGCGGGGCGGGACTGAAGCTTTCTTT
>-|-|TRBV5-6|TRBJ1-1
CASSSPPPGVEAFF
TGTGCCAGCAGCTCCCCCCCACCGGGAGTCGAAGCTTTCTTT
>once|TRBD2|TRBV4-2|TRBJ2-1
CASSRATSGAYNEQFF
TGTGCCAGCAGCCGAGCGACTAGCGGGGCCTACAATGAGCAGTTCTTC
>once|-|TRBV2|TRBJ2-7
CASSPSVAVSYEQYF
TGTGCCAGCAGCCCCTCGGTAGCGGTCTCCTACGAGCAGTACTTC
>few|-|TRBV29-1|TRBJ1-1
CSAENTEAFF
TGCAGCGCAGAGAACACTGAAGCTTTCTTT
>-|TRBD2|TRBV4-1|TRBJ2-3
CASSQGGSSGDTQYF
TGCGCCAGCAGCCAAGGGGGGTCTAGCGGTGATACGCAGTATTTT
>-|TRBD2|TRBV25-1|TRBJ2-3
CASSQLAGETDTQYF
TGTGCCAGCAGTCAACTAGCGGGGGAGACAGATACGCAGTATTTT
>-|-|TRBV5-8|TRBJ1-2
CASSVRGAGDYGYTF
TGTGCCAGCAGCGTCCGGGGGGCTGGAGACTATGGCTACACCTTC
>once|-|TRBV2|TRBJ2-7
CASSPLAGSEQYF
TGTGCCAGCAGCCCCCTGGCAGGATCCGAGCAGTACTTC
>-|TRBD2|TRBV7-3|TRBJ2-1
CASSSGLAGVYNEQFF
TGTGCCAGCAGCTCCGGACTAGCGGGGGTTTACAATGAGCAGTTCTTC
>-|-|TRBV30|TRBJ1-3
CAWSRASGNTIYF
TGTGCCTGGAGCAGGGCCTCTGGAAACACCATATATTTT
>-|-|TRBV29-1|TRBJ1-5
CSVTDRISQPQHF
TGCAGCGTGACAGACAGGATTTCTCAGCCCCAGCATTTT
>few|TRBD1|TRBV12-5|TRBJ2-7
CASGLSLGQGASYYEQYF
TGTGCTAGTGGTTTGTCCCTAGGGCAGGGGGCAAGTTACTACGAGCAGTACTTC
>-|-|TRBV15|TRBJ1-3
CATSRDLPLLDRLSGNTIYF
TGTGCCACCAGCAGAGACCTTCCCTTACTCGACAGGCTCTCTGGAAACACCATATATTTT
>-|TRBD1|TRBV30|TRBJ1-1
CAWGGQVGTEAFF
TGTGCCTGGGGCGGACAGGTGGGTACTGAAGCTTTCTTT
>once|TRBD1|TRBV18|TRBJ1-4
CASLGQGDEKLFF
TGTGCCAGCCTGGGACAGGGGGACGAAAAACTGTTTTTT
>-|TRBD1|TRBV6-1|TRBJ2-7
CASSGQGVSYEQYF
TGTGCCAGCAGTGGCCAGGGGGTGTCCTACGAGCAGTACTTC
>-|TRBD1|TRBV5-1|TRBJ1-6
CASSLDPTGLDSPLHF
TGCGCCAGCAGCTTGGACCCGACAGGGCTTGATTCACCCCTCCACTTT
>-|-|TRBV21-1|TRBJ1-5
CASSKGAGLQIHQPQHF
TGTGCCAGCAGCAAAGGGGCGGGACTCCAGATTCATCAGCCCCAGCATTTT
>-|-|TRBV12-5|TRBJ1-5
CASGFAGFAKNSNQPQHF
TGTGCTAGTGGTTTTGCAGGGTTCGCTAAGAATAGCAATCAGCCCCAGCATTTT